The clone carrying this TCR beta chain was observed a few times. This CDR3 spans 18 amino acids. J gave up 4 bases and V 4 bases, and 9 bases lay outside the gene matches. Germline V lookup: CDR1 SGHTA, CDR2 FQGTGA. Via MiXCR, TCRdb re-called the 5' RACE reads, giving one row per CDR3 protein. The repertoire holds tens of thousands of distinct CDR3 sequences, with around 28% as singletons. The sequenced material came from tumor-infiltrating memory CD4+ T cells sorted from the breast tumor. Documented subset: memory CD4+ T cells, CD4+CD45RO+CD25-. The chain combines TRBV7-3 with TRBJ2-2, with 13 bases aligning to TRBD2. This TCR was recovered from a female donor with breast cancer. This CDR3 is CASSSGTSGTRGTGELFF. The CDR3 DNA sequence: TGTGCCAGCAGCTCCGGGACTAGCGGGACCCGGGGCACCGGGGAGCTGTTTTTT.